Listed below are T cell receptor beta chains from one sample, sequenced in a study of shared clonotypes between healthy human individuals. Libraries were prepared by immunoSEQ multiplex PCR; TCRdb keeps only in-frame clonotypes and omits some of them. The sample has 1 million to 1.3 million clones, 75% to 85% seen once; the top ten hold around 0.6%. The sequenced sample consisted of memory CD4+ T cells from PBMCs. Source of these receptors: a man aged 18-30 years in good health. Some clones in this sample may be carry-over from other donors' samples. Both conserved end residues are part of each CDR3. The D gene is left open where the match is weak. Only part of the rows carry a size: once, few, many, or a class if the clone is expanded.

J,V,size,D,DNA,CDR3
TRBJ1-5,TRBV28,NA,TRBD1,TGTGCCAGCAGCTCGGACAGGGCAAGCAATCAGCCCCAGCATTTT,CASSSDRASNQPQHF
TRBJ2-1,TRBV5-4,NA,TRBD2,TGTGCCAGCAGCCCAAACCTAGCGGGCAATGAGCAGTTCTTC,CASSPNLAGNEQFF
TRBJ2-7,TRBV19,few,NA,TGTGCCAGTAGTGAACAAGCCTCCTACGAGCAGTACTTC,CASSEQASYEQYF
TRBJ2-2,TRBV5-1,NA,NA,TGCGCCAGCACCCCCGGGACCAACACCGGGGAGCTGTTTTTT,CASTPGTNTGELFF
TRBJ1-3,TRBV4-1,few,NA,TGCGCCAGCAGCCAGCCGGGGACCTCTGGAAACACCATATATTTT,CASSQPGTSGNTIYF
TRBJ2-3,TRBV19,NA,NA,TGTGCCACCAATCTAGGGGTCGGCACAGATACGCAGTATTTT,CATNLGVGTDTQYF
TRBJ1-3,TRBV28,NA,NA,TGTGCCAGCAGCCTATTGAACACCATATATTTT,CASSLLNTIYF
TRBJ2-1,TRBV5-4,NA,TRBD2,TGTGCCAGCAGCCGAACAGGATCGGGAGGCACCTACAATGAGCAGTTCTTC,CASSRTGSGGTYNEQFF
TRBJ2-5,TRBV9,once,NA,TGTGCCAGCAGCGTAGGACCCCCCGAAGAGACCCAGTACTTC,CASSVGPPEETQYF
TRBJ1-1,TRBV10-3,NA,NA,TGTGCCATCAGTGAGCCAAGGGGGGGGAACACTGAAGCTTTCTTT,CAISEPRGGNTEAFF
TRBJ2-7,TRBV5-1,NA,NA,TGCGCCAGCAGCTTGGGATTCCGCGGCTTCGGACTCAACTCCTACGAGCAGTACTTC,CASSLGFRGFGLNSYEQYF
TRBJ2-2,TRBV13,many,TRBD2,TGTGCCAGCACCGAACTAGCGGGTCGGACCGGGGAGCTGTTTTTT,CASTELAGRTGELFF
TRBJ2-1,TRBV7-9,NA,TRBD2,TGTGCCAGCAGCTTAGGAGTCGGGCTAGCGGAGAACAATGAGCAGTTCTTC,CASSLGVGLAENNEQFF
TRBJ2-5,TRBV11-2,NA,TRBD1,TGTGCCAGCAGCCCCAAGACAGGGCTTTACCAAGAGACCCAGTACTTC,CASSPKTGLYQETQYF
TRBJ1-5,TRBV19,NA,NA,TGTGCCAGTAGTATAGGTCCCTACAATCAGCCCCAGCATTTT,CASSIGPYNQPQHF
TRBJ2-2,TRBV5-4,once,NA,TGTGCCAGCAGCTTCGACAGCAAGAACACCGGGGAGCTGTTTTTT,CASSFDSKNTGELFF
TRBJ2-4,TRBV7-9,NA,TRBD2,TGTGCCAGCAGCTTACCTAGCGGGAGGGCGGGCGTTGCAAACATTCAGTACTTC,CASSLPSGRAGVANIQYF